This T cell receptor (beta chain) was recovered during a study of cytomegalovirus exposure and HLA in healthy donors. Study results and caveats: HLA-A and HLA-B allele assignments for most subjects were reportedly predicted accurately using TCR beta sequences.

This CDR3 has 14 amino acids. In germline, CDR1 is SSHAT, CDR2 FNYEAQ (reference sequence). The PCR made use of 60 Vbeta and 13 Jbeta primers. As handled by the study authors: Counted up in a later analysis, unique TCR beta chains came to about 80 million, with around 11 million shared. Profiling relied on immunoSEQ multiplex PCR, and the TCRdb table lists in-frame clones only, not all of them. V and J calls plus clone size are reproduced from that table; the DNA served to infer D and trimming. The data show about 61,000 clones, 87% seen once. This clone was seen more than once but under ten times. The target antigen is unknown. The junction differs from germline at one of its ends, possibly a read error.

The sample consisted of PBMCs. The rearrangement links TRBV7-7 to TRBJ2-3, with D unresolved. This TCR was recovered from a man aged 18 to 30 in good health and CMV-seronegative. The CDR3 spells CASSLGDGTDTQYF. CDR3 sequence (DNA): TGTGCTAGCAGCTTAGGAGATGGCACAGATACGCAGTATTTT.